This T cell receptor (beta chain) was obtained from a study of T cells after yellow fever vaccination. MiXCR was run by TCRdb on the 5' RACE reads, yielding one entry per CDR3 protein. Altogether under 30,000 distinct CDR3 sequences are present, over 4.5% being singletons, with the ten largest covering over 40%. This CDR3 spans 13 amino acids. CDR1 and CDR2 (germline): MDHEN, SYDVKM. Trimming removed 4 bases at V and 5 bases at J, with 9 bases between. The sample holds many counts of this clonotype. This receptor was obtained from a man in his thirties or forties who received the YFV17D yellow fever vaccine. Sequencing used CD8+ T cells sorted from PBMCs, obtained 10 days after the yellow fever booster vaccination. The rearrangement links TRBV28 to TRBJ2-1; D uncertain. This CDR3 is CASSSAPDNEQFF. The CDR3 DNA sequence: TGTGCCAGCAGTTCAGCCCCCGACAATGAGCAGTTCTTC.